These 22 T cell receptor beta chains came from one sample sequenced in a study of technical replicates of blood from several donors. Profiled with immunoSEQ multiplex PCR; TCRdb holds only in-frame clones, not every one. The table includes tens of thousands of clones, roughly nine tenths detected once. The specimen sequenced was PBMCs. All receptors come from a human donor in good health. Some clones in this sample may be carry-over from other donors' samples.

The V and J genes are TRBV5-1 and TRBJ2-7, with TRBD2 as a possible D gene (6 bases). V lost 3 bases, J lost 2 bases, and 15 bases lay in between. This CDR3 is 15 amino acids long. Germline-derived CDR1 and CDR2 are SGHRS and YFSETQ. The CDR3 bases are TGCGCCAGCAGCTGGGGCGGGGCCGAAACCTACGAGCAGTACTTC. Protein: CASSWGGAETYEQYF.

This clone was observed a single time. The chain is built from TRBV21-1 and TRBJ2-5; the DNA was not compared with TRBD1, the D call given in the table. TRBV21-1 has pseudogene status. CDR3 length: 16 amino acids. CDR3 region: CASSPKGTGQGGTQYF. DNA of the CDR3: TGTGCCAGCAGCCCTAAGGGGACGGGACAGGGGGGGACCCAGTACTTC.

This clone was picked up one time. This chain connects TRBV6-1 to TRBJ1-1; the D gene is possibly TRBD1 (5 bases). The ends were cut back, 2 bases at V and 7 bases at J, with 14 bases in the middle. The CDR3 sequence is 14 residues long. Germline-derived CDR1 and CDR2 are MNHNS and SASEGT. Written as DNA, the CDR3 is TGTGCCAGCAGTGAACGGGGGGGACGGGGTGAAGCTTTCTTT. This encodes CASSERGGRGEAFF.

The V gene is TRBV5-6, the J gene TRBJ2-1; D may be TRBD1 (5 bases). The CDR3 is 15 residues long. Trimming pared 3 bases from V and 4 bases from J, leaving 14 bases between. Germline CDR1 reads SGHDT; CDR2 reads YYEEEE. CDR3: CASSSTGRMYNEQFF. DNA for the CDR3: TGTGCCAGCAGCTCCACAGGACGGATGTACAATGAGCAGTTCTTC.

The chain is built from TRBV7-2 and TRBJ2-7, with D perhaps TRBD1 (6 bases). Trimming stripped 5 bases from V and 3 bases from J, with 11 bases between. This CDR3 comprises 13 residues. Germline V gene lookup returns CDR1 SGHTA and CDR2 FQGNSA. Written as DNA, the CDR3 is TGTGCCAGCAGCCAGGGGTCCGGCTACGAGCAGTACTTC. Translation gives CASSQGSGYEQYF.

V and J are TRBV5-1 and TRBJ2-2; a possible D gene is TRBD1 (6 bases). Between the trimmed V and J ends, which lost 0 bases and 5 bases, there was a span of 14 bases. In germline, CDR1 is SGHRS, CDR2 YFSETQ. This CDR3 has 16 amino acids. The CDR3 here is CASSLAEARGTGELFF. CDR3 DNA: TGCGCCAGCAGCTTGGCCGAGGCCAGGGGTACCGGGGAGCTGTTTTTT.

V and J are TRBV18 and TRBJ1-5; 7 nucleotides match TRBD1. The CDR3 totals 15 residues. The V gene's germline CDR1 is KGHSH and CDR2 LQKENI. The trim removed 8 bases at V and 3 bases at J, leaving 10 bases unmatched. The CDR3 DNA sequence: TGTGCCAGCCAAGAAGGGGGCAGCTCCAATCAGCCCCAGCATTTT. Amino acids: CASQEGGSSNQPQHF. The variable domain in full, with the rest retrieved from reference TRBV18 and TRBJ1-5, is NAGVMQNPRHLVRRRGQEARLRCSPMKGHSHVYWYRQLPEEGLKFMVYLQKENIIDESGMPKERFSAEFPKEGPSILRIQQVVRGDSAAYFCASQEGGSSNQPQHFGDGTRLSIL.

This chain links TRBV7-9 with TRBJ1-2; 9 nucleotides match TRBD1. The CDR3 totals 15 residues. After removal of 1 base from V and 7 bases from J, the junction contained 7 bases not matched to a gene. Per germline, CDR1 SEHNR and CDR2 FQNEAQ (reference sequence). The CDR3 sequence is CASSLEGQGTSGYTF. In nucleotides, the CDR3 is TGTGCCAGCAGCTTAGAGGGACAGGGAACGTCTGGCTACACCTTC.

V gene TRBV4-2 combines with J gene TRBJ1-3; 7 nucleotides agree with TRBD1. V lost 3 bases and J lost 0; bases outside the gene matches: 5. The CDR3 totals 16 residues. The V gene's germline CDR1 is LGHNA and CDR2 YNFKEQ. In DNA, the CDR3 is TGTGCCAGCAGCCAGGCCGACAGGGACTCTGGAAACACCATATATTTT. Its protein is CASSQADRDSGNTIYF.

The rearrangement links TRBV2 to TRBJ1-5; 10 nucleotides match TRBD1. Per germline, CDR1 SNHLY and CDR2 FYNNEI. The CDR3 contains 15 residues. With V trimmed by 4 bases and J by 5 bases, 5 bases remained unmatched. CDR3 in amino acids: CASSGDRGGYQPQHF. CDR3 sequence (DNA): TGTGCCAGCAGTGGGGACAGGGGCGGTTATCAGCCCCAGCATTTT.

The V call is TRBV2, the J call TRBJ2-1; 8 bases agree with TRBD1. The germline V gene encodes CDR1 SNHLY and CDR2 FYNNEI. This CDR3 region has 15 residues. Trimming cost V 7 bases and J 6 bases; bases outside gene matches: 11. CDR3 sequence (DNA): TGTGCCAGCACCCTTGGCAGGGGGCCGGGCAATGAGCAGTTCTTC. This sequence encodes CASTLGRGPGNEQFF.

A note on this clone: Germline and junction disagree at one end, which may indicate a read error. This chain connects TRBV9 to TRBJ1-2, with D possibly being TRBD1 (5 bases). The V gene's germline CDR1 is SGDLS and CDR2 YYNGEE. The CDR3 is 14 residues long. In DNA form, the CDR3 reads TGTGCCAGCAGCCTCGGGGGGTCTATCTATTGCTACACCTTC. This gives the protein CASSLGGSIYCYTF. Together with reference TRBV9 and TRBJ1-2, the CDR3 gives the full variable domain: DSGVTQTPKHLITATGQRVTLRCSPRSGDLSVYWYQQSLDQGLQFLIQYYNGEERAKGNILERFSAQQFPDLHSELNLSSLELGDSALYFCASSLGGSIYCYTFGSGTRLTVV.

The chain joins TRBV30 to TRBJ1-3; D unresolved. The CDR3 extends over 15 amino acids. Germline-derived CDR1 and CDR2 are GTSNPN and SVGIG (reference sequence). The V gene lost 0 bases and the J gene lost 4 bases, with 13 bases spanning the gap. CDR3 nucleotide sequence: TGTGCCTGGAGTGTACGGGAACAACGAGGAAACACCATATATTTT. It is translated as CAWSVREQRGNTIYF.

This clone came up once. This CDR3 reads CASSSLAGANEQFF. CDR3 DNA sequence: TGTGCCAGCAGCTCCCTGGCGGGGGCCAATGAGCAGTTCTTC. This chain links TRBV7-3 with TRBJ2-1, with D possibly matching TRBD2 (7 bases). Germline CDR1 and CDR2: SGHTA and FQGTGA. With 4 bases removed from V and 6 bases from J, the gap between germline ends came to 13 bases. This CDR3 is 14 amino acids long.

The chain uses TRBV7-9 and TRBJ2-5; 10 bases agree with TRBD1. CDR3 size: 16 residues. V lost 3 bases to trimming and J lost 2 bases; unmatched junction nucleotides: 6. The V gene's germline CDR1 is SEHNR and CDR2 FQNEAQ (reference sequence). The chain's CDR3 is CASSFPGTGAQETQYF. For the CDR3, the DNA is TGTGCCAGCAGCTTCCCCGGGACAGGGGCTCAAGAGACCCAGTACTTC.

This sequence joins TRBV27 and TRBJ2-7; tentatively, D is TRBD1 (6 bases). Trimming cost V 8 bases and J 0 bases, with 14 bases left between them. The CDR3 covers 14 residues. Germline values: CDR1 MNHEY, CDR2 SMNVEV (reference sequence). CDR3 nucleotides: TGTGCCAGCCGGACAGTCCTGAGCTCCTACGAGCAGTACTTC. Translation: CASRTVLSSYEQYF.

The rearrangement joins TRBV7-6 to TRBJ2-1; 9 bases match TRBD2. The V gene's germline CDR1 is SGHVS and CDR2 FNYEAQ. Trimming at V came to 3 bases and at J to 6 bases, leaving 3 bases not matched to a gene. There are 14 residues in the CDR3. CDR3 in amino acids: CASSFIAGANEQFF. Written as DNA, the CDR3 is TGTGCCAGCAGCTTTATAGCGGGAGCCAATGAGCAGTTCTTC.

The chain uses TRBV19 and TRBJ2-5; possible D gene TRBD1, 6 bases. CDR3 length: 16 amino acids. Germline CDR1 is LNHDA and CDR2 is SQIVND (reference sequence). The V and J ends lost 2 bases and 5 bases respectively, with 18 bases between them. The CDR3 is CASSILGTGQKETQYF. CDR3 DNA sequence: TGTGCCAGTAGTATATTGGGAACAGGGCAAAAGGAGACCCAGTACTTC.

The V and J genes are TRBV27 and TRBJ2-3, with TRBD2 identical over 14 bases. Looked up from germline, CDR1 is MNHEY and CDR2 is SMNVEV (reference sequence). CDR3 length equals 17 residues. Trimming removed 3 bases from V and 4 bases from J; junction bases left unmatched: 6. The chain's CDR3 is CASSFEGLAGEADTQYF. CDR3 nucleotides: TGTGCCAGCAGTTTTGAGGGACTAGCGGGAGAGGCAGATACGCAGTATTTT.

The table lists this clone with a count of one. The gene calls are TRBV4-1 and TRBJ1-1, with D unresolved. CDR3 length equals 15 residues. Looked up from germline, CDR1 is MGHRA and CDR2 is YSYEKL. V lost 0 bases and J 2 bases, leaving 10 bases between the germline ends. The CDR3 region is CASSQDGRRNTEAFF. In DNA, the CDR3 is TGCGCCAGCAGCCAAGACGGTAGGAGAAACACTGAAGCTTTCTTT.

The chain employs TRBV7-2 and TRBJ1-2; D might be TRBD1 (5 bases). The V and J ends lost 5 bases and 6 bases respectively, with 13 bases between them. There are 13 residues in the CDR3. Germline V CDR1 and CDR2: SGHTA, FQGNSA. Here the CDR3 reads CASSTRQFHGYTF. CDR3 sequence (DNA): TGTGCCAGCAGCACCCGACAGTTCCATGGCTACACCTTC.

The chain joins TRBV19 to TRBJ1-1; the D is unclear. With 9 bases removed from V and 1 base from J, the gap between germline ends came to 18 bases. The CDR3 has 15 residues. Per the germline V gene, CDR1 is LNHDA and CDR2 is SQIVND (reference sequence). The chain's CDR3 is CASLPSDVQNTEAFF. The CDR3 coding sequence is TGTGCCAGCCTGCCTAGTGATGTGCAGAACACTGAAGCTTTCTTT. Filled out from reference TRBV19 and TRBJ1-1, the complete variable domain reads DGGITQSPKYLFRKEGQNVTLSCEQNLNHDAMYWYRQDPGQGLRLIYYSQIVNDFQKGDIAEGYSVSREKKESFPLTVTSAQKNPTAFYLCASLPSDVQNTEAFFGQGTRLTVV.